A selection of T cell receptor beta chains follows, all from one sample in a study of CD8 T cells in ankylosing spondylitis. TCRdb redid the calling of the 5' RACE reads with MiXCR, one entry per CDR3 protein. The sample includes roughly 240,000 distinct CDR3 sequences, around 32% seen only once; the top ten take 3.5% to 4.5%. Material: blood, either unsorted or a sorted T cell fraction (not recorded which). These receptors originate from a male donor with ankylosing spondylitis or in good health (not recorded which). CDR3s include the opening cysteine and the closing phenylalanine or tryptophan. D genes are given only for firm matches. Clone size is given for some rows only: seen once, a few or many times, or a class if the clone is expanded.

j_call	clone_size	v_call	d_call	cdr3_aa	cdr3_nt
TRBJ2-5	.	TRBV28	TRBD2	CASRAAGPQETQYF	TGTGCCAGCAGAGCAGCGGGACCACAAGAGACCCAGTACTTC
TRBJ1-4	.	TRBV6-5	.	CASSYLGGRGEKLFF	TGTGCCAGCAGTTACCTCGGGGGGCGCGGTGAAAAACTGTTTTTT
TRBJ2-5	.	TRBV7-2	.	CASSNRGGETQYF	TGTGCCAGCAGCAACAGGGGAGGAGAGACCCAGTACTTC
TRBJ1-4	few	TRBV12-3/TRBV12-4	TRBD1	CASSPRTGGIEKLFF	TGTGCCAGCAGTCCCCGGACAGGGGGCATTGAAAAACTGTTTTTT
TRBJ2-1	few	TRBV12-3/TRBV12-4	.	CASSPGQRYEQFF	TGTGCCAGCAGCCCGGGACAACGGTATGAGCAGTTCTTC
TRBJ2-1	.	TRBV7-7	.	CASSRETGIYTEQFF	TGTGCCAGCAGCCGGGAGACAGGGATCTATACTGAGCAGTTCTTC
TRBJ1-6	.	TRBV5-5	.	CASSRRDGSSYNSPLHF	TGTGCCAGCAGCCGAAGGGATGGAAGCTCCTATAATTCACCCCTCCACTTT
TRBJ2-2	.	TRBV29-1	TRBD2	CSVGDYRPPSTGELFF	TGCAGCGTTGGGGACTACCGACCACCGAGCACCGGGGAGCTGTTTTTT
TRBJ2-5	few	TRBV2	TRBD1	CASRGWDRQETQYF	TGTGCCAGCCGGGGATGGGACAGACAAGAGACCCAGTACTTC
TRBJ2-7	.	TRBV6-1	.	CASSSALRGNEQYF	TGTGCCAGCAGCTCGGCCCTCCGGGGGAACGAGCAGTACTTC
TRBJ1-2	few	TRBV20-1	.	CSARDGTNYGYTF	TGCAGTGCTAGGGACGGGACTAACTATGGCTACACCTTC
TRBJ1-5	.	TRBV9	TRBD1	CASSPRGDHQPQHF	TGTGCCAGCAGCCCCAGGGGGGATCATCAGCCCCAGCATTTT
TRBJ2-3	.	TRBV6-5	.	CASSPSLSSLSTDTQYF	TGTGCCAGCAGTCCCTCGCTGTCCTCCCTCAGCACAGATACGCAGTATTTT
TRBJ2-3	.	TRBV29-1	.	CSVEWQFTDTQYF	TGCAGCGTTGAATGGCAGTTCACAGATACGCAGTATTTT
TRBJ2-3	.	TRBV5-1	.	CASSLPRVTDTQYF	TGCGCCAGCAGCTTGCCCAGGGTCACAGATACGCAGTATTTT
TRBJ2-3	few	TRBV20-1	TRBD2	CSAARLAGGTDTQYF	TGCAGTGCTGCCCGACTAGCGGGGGGCACAGATACGCAGTATTTT
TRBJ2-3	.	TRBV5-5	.	CASSPRVGLQDTQYF	TGTGCCAGCAGCCCGCGGGTGGGGTTACAAGATACGCAGTATTTT